The 26 T cell receptor beta chains listed next were all sequenced from one sample in a study of shared clonotypes between healthy human individuals. Sequencing was performed with immunoSEQ multiplex PCR; in TCRdb, only in-frame clones are kept and a portion is missing. Of around 1.4 million clones in the sample, approximately 98.5% were seen once. The sequenced sample consisted of naive CD4+ T cells sorted from blood. The subset was: CD45RA+ positively selected. The receptors stem from a man under 40 in good health.

This CDR3 reads CAWSGQPGTPLHF. As DNA, the CDR3 is TGTGCCTGGAGTGGACAGCCTGGTACACCCCTCCACTTT. The chain is built from TRBV30 and TRBJ1-6; the D gene is possibly TRBD1 (5 bases). V shed 1 base and J shed 11 bases, with 12 bases lying between them. The CDR3 contains 13 residues. Germline values: CDR1 GTSNPN, CDR2 SVGIG (reference sequence).

The V call is TRBV28, the J call TRBJ1-5, with no clear D. V was trimmed by 2 bases and J by 4 bases, leaving 15 bases between them. CDR1 is MDHEN and CDR2 is SYDVKM in the germline V gene. The CDR3 loop spans 16 amino acids. In DNA, the CDR3 is TGTGCCAGCAGTTTAGTGAGTGCAGCCGGTAATCAGCCCCAGCATTTT. Its protein product is CASSLVSAAGNQPQHF.

CDR3 sequence reads: CASSTPDYEQYF. CDR3 nucleotide sequence: TGTGCCAGTAGTACCCCTGATTACGAGCAGTACTTC. The V gene is TRBV19, the J gene TRBJ2-7, with D uncertain. Germline loops: CDR1 LNHDA, CDR2 SQIVND (reference sequence). There are 12 residues in the CDR3. Trimming took off 4 bases at V and 4 bases at J, with 8 bases between the two ends.

This clone appeared once. The J gene is TRBJ2-3, the V gene TRBV19; the match to TRBD2 covers 10 bases. V dropped 8 bases and J dropped 0; count of bases not matched to a gene: 5. This CDR3 is 15 amino acids long. CDR1 LNHDA and CDR2 SQIVND come from the germline V gene (reference sequence). CDR3 DNA sequence: TGTGCCAGTGGAAAGACTAGCGGGAGCACAGATACGCAGTATTTT. Translating gives CASGKTSGSTDTQYF.

Only one count was recorded for this clone. CDR3: CASSPPGGLAYEQYF. The CDR3, as DNA: TGTGCCAGCTCACCACCGGGGGGCTTGGCATACGAGCAGTACTTC. V and J are TRBV18 and TRBJ2-7, with D possibly being TRBD1 or TRBD2 (6 bases each). Per the germline V gene, CDR1 is KGHSH and CDR2 is LQKENI. With 0 bases removed from V and 4 bases from J, the gap between germline ends came to 13 bases. CDR3 length equals 15 residues.

The chain is built from TRBV5-1 and TRBJ2-1; perhaps TRBD2 as D (5 bases). The ends were cut back, 4 bases at V and 0 bases at J, with 11 bases in the middle. In germline, CDR1 is SGHRS, CDR2 YFSETQ. This CDR3 contains 15 residues. As DNA, the CDR3 is TGCGCCAGCAGCCGCTTAGAGGGCTCCTACAATGAGCAGTTCTTC. It specifies CASSRLEGSYNEQFF.

The chain combines TRBV7-2 with TRBJ2-1, with a possible D match to TRBD2 (6 bases). The V end lost 5 bases, the J end lost 2 bases, and 16 bases lay between the germline ends. This CDR3 spans 16 amino acids. The germline V gene encodes CDR1 SGHTA and CDR2 FQGNSA. Here the CDR3 reads CASSQGLLIAYNEQFF. The CDR3 DNA is TGTGCCAGCAGCCAAGGACTATTGATAGCCTACAATGAGCAGTTCTTC. Together with reference TRBV7-2 and TRBJ2-1, the CDR3 gives the full variable domain: GAGVSQSPSNKVTEKGKDVELRCDPISGHTALYWYRQSLGQGLEFLIYFQGNSAPDKSGLPSDRFSAERTGGSVSTLTIQRTQQEDSAVYLCASSQGLLIAYNEQFFGPGTRLTVL.

The chain carries TRBV7-9 and TRBJ2-7, with TRBD1 identical over 9 bases. The germline V gene encodes CDR1 SEHNR and CDR2 FQNEAQ (reference sequence). The CDR3 spans 14 residues. Germline trimming cut 6 bases from V and 5 bases from J; bases unmatched to any gene: 8. CDR3 DNA sequence: TGTGCCAGCAGGCGAACTGGACAGGGGAACGAGCAGTACTTC. Protein product: CASRRTGQGNEQYF.

Comments on this clone: The same CDR3 is also encoded by other DNA sequences in this sample. The CDR3 loop reads CASSLENYGYTF. The CDR3 coding sequence is TGTGCCAGCAGCTTGGAGAACTATGGCTACACCTTC. The rearrangement links TRBV7-9 to TRBJ1-2; no clear D. V was pared by 3 bases and J by 2 bases, with 4 bases between. This CDR3 has 12 amino acids. Germline V gene sequence: CDR1 SEHNR, CDR2 FQNEAQ (reference sequence).

J is TRBJ1-1 and V is TRBV29-1; D gene unclear. Trimming stripped 7 bases from V and 6 bases from J, with 18 bases between. This CDR3 spans 13 amino acids. The germline V gene encodes CDR1 SQVTM and CDR2 ANQGSEA. CDR3 in DNA: TGCAGCGCGACGACCCAACGTAGGGCTGAAGCTTTCTTT. Encoded protein: CSATTQRRAEAFF.

This chain links TRBV6-1 with TRBJ2-5, with 11 bases matching TRBD1. This CDR3 spans 16 amino acids. The V gene end was trimmed by 4 bases and the J gene end by 4 bases; junction bases not matched to a gene: 8. Per germline, CDR1 MNHNS and CDR2 SASEGT. CDR3 nucleotide sequence: TGTGCCAGCAGTGCCCCGGGACAGGGGGTTAGAGAGACCCAGTACTTC. This sequence encodes CASSAPGQGVRETQYF.

V gene TRBV9 combines with J gene TRBJ2-7; D remains unclear. CDR3 length: 15 amino acids. V dropped 0 bases and J dropped 3 bases, with 13 bases sitting between them. Per the germline V gene, CDR1 is SGDLS and CDR2 is YYNGEE. The CDR3 reads CASSVASTPLYEQYF. CDR3 in DNA: TGTGCCAGCAGCGTAGCGAGCACCCCTCTCTACGAGCAGTACTTC.

The V call is TRBV4-3, the J call TRBJ2-4; 7 positions match TRBD2. V lost 1 base to trimming and J lost 4 bases; unmatched junction nucleotides: 16. The CDR3 is 19 residues long. Germline CDR1 LGHNA, CDR2 YSLEER. The CDR3 here is CASSQVRPSGRERKNIQYF. The DNA for the CDR3 is TGCGCCAGCAGCCAAGTCAGGCCCAGTGGGCGGGAGCGGAAAAACATTCAGTACTTC.

This clone occurred once. This chain joins TRBV5-6 and TRBJ2-2; TRBD1 is a possible D gene (5 bases). Trimming left V 6 bases short and J 5 bases short, with 14 bases between. Germline values: CDR1 SGHDT, CDR2 YYEEEE. This CDR3 is 14 amino acids long. CDR3: CASTLGRRTGELFF. As DNA, the CDR3 is TGTGCCAGCACTCTGGGGCGGCGGACCGGGGAGCTGTTTTTT.

As to this clone: Within the sample, other DNA sequences also encode this same CDR3. This sequence joins TRBV28 and TRBJ2-1; the D is unclear. There are 13 residues in the CDR3. V lost 2 bases and J 4 bases, leaving 6 bases between the germline ends. CDR1 is MDHEN, CDR2 SYDVKM, per germline. The CDR3 DNA sequence: TGTGCCAGCAGTTTAAGCAGTTACAATGAGCAGTTCTTC. As protein: CASSLSSYNEQFF.

The genes are TRBV6-8 and TRBJ2-7; 9 bases are a match to TRBD2. This CDR3 comprises 17 residues. V shed 7 bases, J shed 4 bases, and the junction held 17 bases outside the gene matches. CDR1 and CDR2 (germline): MNHGY, SAAAGT. DNA of the CDR3: TGTGCCAGCACTAACCAGGCTAGCGGGGACGCCAAGTACGAGCAGTACTTC. This encodes CASTNQASGDAKYEQYF.

This chain links TRBV2 with TRBJ2-1; D remains ambiguous. Trimming removed 3 bases from V and 2 bases from J, with 8 bases in between. Germline-derived CDR1 and CDR2 are SNHLY and FYNNEI. This CDR3 comprises 14 residues. CDR3 coding DNA: TGTGCCAGCAGTGACTTCGTCGCCTACAATGAGCAGTTCTTC. Translated: CASSDFVAYNEQFF.

The chain links TRBV5-5 to TRBJ1-1; no reliable D call. The CDR3 sequence is 16 residues long. V was pared by 4 bases and J by 0 bases, with 16 bases between. Germline loops: CDR1 SGHKS, CDR2 YYEKEE (reference sequence). This chain's CDR3 is CASSPPTVPMNTEAFF. The CDR3 DNA sequence: TGTGCCAGCAGCCCCCCGACGGTCCCCATGAACACTGAAGCTTTCTTT.

This sequence joins TRBV18 and TRBJ2-5; 13 nucleotides line up with TRBD2. V trimming: 3 bases; J trimming: 3 bases; junction bases outside the gene matches: 4. Germline V gene sequence: CDR1 KGHSH, CDR2 LQKENI. The CDR3 has 16 amino acids. The CDR3 DNA is TGTGCCAGCTCACCCGGGACTAGCGGGAAGGAAGAGACCCAGTACTTC. Encoded protein: CASSPGTSGKEETQYF. The full variable domain, in which reference TRBV18 and TRBJ2-5 provide the parts outside the CDR3, is NAGVMQNPRHLVRRRGQEARLRCSPMKGHSHVYWYRQLPEEGLKFMVYLQKENIIDESGMPKERFSAEFPKEGPSILRIQQVVRGDSAAYFCASSPGTSGKEETQYFGPGTRLLVL.

The chain is built from TRBV5-8 and TRBJ2-3, with 11 bases lining up with TRBD2. The length of the CDR3 is 14 residues. Germline loops: CDR1 SGHTS, CDR2 YDEGEE. Losses at the gene ends were 5 bases for V and 13 bases for J; bases not matched to a gene: 12. The CDR3 spells CASRIGGSTSGKYF. In DNA form, the CDR3 reads TGTGCCAGCAGAATTGGGGGATCGACTAGCGGGAAGTATTTT.

This clone was detected only once. The chain combines TRBV27 with TRBJ1-1; D perhaps matches TRBD1 (5 bases). Germline lookup yields CDR1 MNHEY and CDR2 SMNVEV (reference sequence). The CDR3 has 16 amino acids. V lost 3 bases, J lost 1 base, and 15 bases lay in between. CDR3 sequence: CASSLGSDRPNTEAFF. CDR3 nucleotides: TGTGCCAGCAGTTTGGGCTCAGACAGACCGAACACTGAAGCTTTCTTT.

The CDR3 sequence is CASSPGQGRANVLTF. The DNA of the CDR3 is TGTGCCAGCAGCCCTGGACAGGGGAGGGCCAACGTCCTGACTTTC. This chain links TRBV16 with TRBJ2-6; 9 nucleotides align to TRBD1. CDR1 KGHSY and CDR2 FQNENV come from the germline V gene. The CDR3 has 15 residues. The J segment lost 5 bases and the V segment lost 4 bases, leaving 3 bases of the junction unmatched.

The count of this clone is one. The rearrangement joins TRBV21-1 to TRBJ1-1. TRBV21-1 is a recognized pseudogene. The CDR3 consists of 13 residues. The CDR3 DNA sequence: TGTGCCAGCAGCAAATCCGGGGGCACTGAAGCTTTCTTT. Amino acid sequence: CASSKSGGTEAFF.

The chain combines TRBV28 with TRBJ1-4; D might be TRBD1 (6 bases). The CDR3 has 14 amino acids. Per the germline V gene, CDR1 is MDHEN and CDR2 is SYDVKM. Trimming took off 2 bases at V and 4 bases at J, with 8 bases between the two ends. For the CDR3, the DNA is TGTGCCAGCAGTTTAGGACAGTATAATGAAAAACTGTTTTTT. Its protein product is CASSLGQYNEKLFF.

The J gene is TRBJ1-1, the V gene TRBV5-1; D unclear. CDR1 is SGHRS and CDR2 is YFSETQ in the germline V gene. Trimming left V 2 bases short and J 8 bases short, with 10 bases between. The CDR3 sequence is 12 residues long. The CDR3: CASSFGTGEAFF. The CDR3 bases are TGCGCCAGCAGCTTTGGCACGGGAGAAGCTTTCTTT.

The CDR3 region has the DNA TGTGCCAGCAGCTTAGTTCTGGCCAACGGGGAGCTGTTTTTT. Translation: CASSLVLANGELFF. The V gene is TRBV7-2, the J gene TRBJ2-2, with D unclear. From germline, CDR1 is SGHTA and CDR2 FQGNSA. The V end lost 1 base, the J end lost 7 bases, and 10 bases lay between the germline ends. The CDR3 sequence is 14 residues long. The variable domain in full, with the rest retrieved from reference TRBV7-2 and TRBJ2-2, is GAGVSQSPSNKVTEKGKDVELRCDPISGHTALYWYRQSLGQGLEFLIYFQGNSAPDKSGLPSDRFSAERTGGSVSTLTIQRTQQEDSAVYLCASSLVLANGELFFGEGSRLTVL.